A selection of T cell receptor beta chains follows, all from one sample in a study of blood T cell repertoires in COVID-19. Some clones are missing from TCRdb's copy, which holds only in-frame ones; the method was immunoSEQ multiplex PCR. There are about 130,000 clones in the sample; 70% to 85% occur only once, and around 2.7% lies in the top ten. Sequencing used peripheral blood. All receptors derive from an elderly woman with acute or convalescent COVID-19. The CDR3 runs from the conserved cysteine through the conserved F or W. Fields, in order: V gene, J gene, D gene, clone size, CDR3 protein, CDR3 DNA. D genes are given only for firm matches. Some rows mark clone size as missing; the rest say once, few, many or name a class of expanded clone.

V gene: TRBV7-2
J gene: TRBJ2-7
D gene: TRBD1
clone size: .
CDR3 protein: CASSLGDRPIPEQYF
CDR3 DNA: TGTGCCAGCAGCTTAGGGGACAGGCCCATTCCCGAGCAGTACTTC

V gene: TRBV4-3
J gene: TRBJ2-2
D gene: TRBD1
clone size: .
CDR3 protein: CASSQDRDRARELFF
CDR3 DNA: TGCGCCAGCAGCCAAGATAGGGACAGGGCCCGGGAGCTGTTTTTT

V gene: TRBV13
J gene: TRBJ1-1
D gene: TRBD1
clone size: few
CDR3 protein: CASSNRDRGATEAFF
CDR3 DNA: TGTGCCAGCAGCAACCGGGACAGGGGGGCCACTGAAGCTTTCTTT

V gene: TRBV7-3
J gene: TRBJ1-2
D gene: TRBD1
clone size: .
CDR3 protein: CASSLHGTGKISF
CDR3 DNA: TGTGCCAGCAGCTTACATGGGACAGGGAAAATCTCGTTC

V gene: TRBV10-2
J gene: TRBJ2-5
D gene: TRBD1
clone size: once
CDR3 protein: CASSLNRGETQYF
CDR3 DNA: TGCGCCAGCAGTCTCAACAGGGGAGAGACCCAGTACTTC

V gene: TRBV27
J gene: TRBJ1-1
D gene: TRBD1
clone size: .
CDR3 protein: CASSLGRGSTLNTEAFF
CDR3 DNA: TGTGCCAGCAGTTTAGGCAGGGGGAGCACCTTGAACACTGAAGCTTTCTTT

V gene: TRBV2
J gene: TRBJ2-7
D gene: .
clone size: .
CDR3 protein: CASSPSRSNYEQYF
CDR3 DNA: TGTGCCAGCAGCCCTAGCAGATCAAACTACGAGCAGTACTTC

V gene: TRBV6-2/TRBV6-3
J gene: TRBJ2-7
D gene: .
clone size: .
CDR3 protein: CASSGRGGSYEQYF
CDR3 DNA: TGTGCCAGCAGTGGCCGCGGTGGGTCCTACGAGCAGTACTTC

V gene: TRBV7-9
J gene: TRBJ1-4
D gene: TRBD1
clone size: .
CDR3 protein: CASSLARTGRDKANEKLFF
CDR3 DNA: TGTGCCAGCAGCTTGGCTCGGACAGGCAGAGACAAGGCTAATGAAAAACTGTTTTTT

V gene: TRBV3-1/TRBV3-2
J gene: TRBJ2-7
D gene: .
clone size: .
CDR3 protein: CASSHAQVWGAEQYF
CDR3 DNA: TGTGCCAGCAGCCATGCACAGGTGTGGGGTGCCGAGCAGTACTTC

V gene: TRBV3-1/TRBV3-2
J gene: TRBJ1-5
D gene: .
clone size: .
CDR3 protein: CASSQDWHQGPNQPQHF
CDR3 DNA: TGTGCCAGCAGCCAAGATTGGCACCAGGGCCCCAATCAGCCCCAGCATTTT

V gene: TRBV7-2
J gene: TRBJ1-5
D gene: TRBD1
clone size: .
CDR3 protein: CASSLEGQQPQHF
CDR3 DNA: TGTGCCAGCAGCTTGGAGGGACAGCAGCCCCAGCATTTT

V gene: TRBV10-3
J gene: TRBJ1-1
D gene: TRBD1
clone size: .
CDR3 protein: CAIRGGPTGTEKAFF
CDR3 DNA: TGTGCCATCAGAGGCGGACCGACCGGGACAGAAAAAGCTTTCTTT

V gene: TRBV9
J gene: TRBJ2-5
D gene: .
clone size: .
CDR3 protein: CASSVTTQETQYF
CDR3 DNA: TGTGCCAGCAGCGTAACTACACAAGAGACCCAGTACTTC

V gene: TRBV2
J gene: TRBJ1-1
D gene: .
clone size: .
CDR3 protein: CASSGQSLGTEAFF
CDR3 DNA: TGTGCCAGCAGCGGACAGAGTCTCGGCACTGAAGCTTTCTTT

V gene: TRBV6-5
J gene: TRBJ2-1
D gene: .
clone size: .
CDR3 protein: CASTEGAVHYNEQFF
CDR3 DNA: TGTGCCAGCACCGAAGGAGCGGTTCACTACAATGAGCAGTTCTTC

V gene: TRBV19
J gene: TRBJ1-6
D gene: TRBD1
clone size: .
CDR3 protein: CASSSRTGAFSNSPLHF
CDR3 DNA: TGTGCCAGTAGTTCCCGGACAGGGGCCTTTTCTAATTCACCCCTCCACTTT

V gene: TRBV2
J gene: TRBJ1-5
D gene: .
clone size: .
CDR3 protein: CASRSDSPRLYSNQPQHF
CDR3 DNA: TGTGCCAGCAGGTCGGACAGTCCACGCCTTTATAGCAATCAGCCCCAGCATTTT

V gene: TRBV7-3
J gene: TRBJ2-7
D gene: .
clone size: .
CDR3 protein: CASSPADWSYEQYF
CDR3 DNA: TGTGCCAGCAGCCCAGCTGACTGGTCCTACGAGCAGTACTTC

V gene: TRBV6-1
J gene: TRBJ1-4
D gene: .
clone size: .
CDR3 protein: CASSDEDTATNEKLFF
CDR3 DNA: TGTGCCAGCAGTGACGAGGACACTGCAACTAATGAAAAACTGTTTTTT

V gene: TRBV5-6
J gene: TRBJ1-6
D gene: .
clone size: .
CDR3 protein: CASSLDPGQNSPLHF
CDR3 DNA: TGTGCCAGCAGCTTGGACCCGGGTCAAAATTCACCCCTCCACTTT

V gene: TRBV16
J gene: TRBJ1-1
D gene: .
clone size: .
CDR3 protein: CASSQRGYQGIAEAFF
CDR3 DNA: TGTGCCAGCAGCCAACGTGGCTACCAGGGGATCGCTGAAGCTTTCTTT

V gene: TRBV18
J gene: TRBJ1-1
D gene: .
clone size: .
CDR3 protein: CASSQTGNTEAFF
CDR3 DNA: TGTGCCAGCTCACAAACAGGGAACACTGAAGCTTTCTTT

V gene: TRBV7-6
J gene: TRBJ1-3
D gene: TRBD1
clone size: .
CDR3 protein: CASSRQGKNGNTIYF
CDR3 DNA: TGTGCCAGCAGCCGACAGGGGAAAAATGGAAACACCATATATTTT

V gene: TRBV4-1
J gene: TRBJ2-7
D gene: TRBD1
clone size: .
CDR3 protein: CASSQADRGWGEQYF
CDR3 DNA: TGCGCCAGCAGCCAAGCCGACAGGGGATGGGGCGAGCAGTACTTC

V gene: TRBV29-1
J gene: TRBJ1-5
D gene: TRBD1
clone size: once
CDR3 protein: CSVGTGTNQPQHF
CDR3 DNA: TGCAGCGTTGGGACAGGGACCAATCAGCCCCAGCATTTT

V gene: TRBV6-5
J gene: TRBJ1-1
D gene: TRBD1
clone size: .
CDR3 protein: CASSRRQGNEAFF
CDR3 DNA: TGTGCCAGCAGCAGAAGACAGGGGAATGAAGCTTTCTTT

V gene: TRBV11-2
J gene: TRBJ2-5
D gene: .
clone size: .
CDR3 protein: CASSLGWAETQYF
CDR3 DNA: TGTGCCAGCAGCTTAGGGTGGGCCGAGACCCAGTACTTC

V gene: TRBV5-6
J gene: TRBJ1-1
D gene: .
clone size: once
CDR3 protein: CASSLVAREVTEAFF
CDR3 DNA: TGTGCCAGCAGCTTGGTCGCCAGGGAGGTCACTGAAGCTTTCTTT

V gene: TRBV7-9
J gene: TRBJ2-1
D gene: TRBD2
clone size: .
CDR3 protein: CASSLGTSGGYNEQFF
CDR3 DNA: TGTGCCAGCAGCTTAGGGACTAGCGGGGGCTACAATGAGCAGTTCTTC

V gene: TRBV6-4
J gene: TRBJ2-1
D gene: .
clone size: .
CDR3 protein: CASSDGQGRGEQFF
CDR3 DNA: TGTGCCAGCAGTGACGGCCAAGGTAGAGGTGAGCAGTTCTTC

V gene: TRBV2
J gene: TRBJ1-6
D gene: .
clone size: once
CDR3 protein: CAVTQEQLTSSYNSPLHF
CDR3 DNA: TGTGCCGTCACACAGGAACAGTTGACTAGCTCCTATAATTCACCCCTCCACTTT